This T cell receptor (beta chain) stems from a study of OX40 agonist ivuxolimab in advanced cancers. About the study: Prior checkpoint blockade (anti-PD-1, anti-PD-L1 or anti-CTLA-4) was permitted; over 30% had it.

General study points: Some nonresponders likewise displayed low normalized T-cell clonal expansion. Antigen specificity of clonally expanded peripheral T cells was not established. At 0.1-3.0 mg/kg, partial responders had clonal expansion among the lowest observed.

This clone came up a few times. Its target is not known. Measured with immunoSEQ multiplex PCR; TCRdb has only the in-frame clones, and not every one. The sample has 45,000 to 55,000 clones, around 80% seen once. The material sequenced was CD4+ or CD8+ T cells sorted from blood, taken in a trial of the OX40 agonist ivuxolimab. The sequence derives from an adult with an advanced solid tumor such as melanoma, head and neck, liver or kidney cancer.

This CDR3 is CASRGSSYNEQFF. The CDR3 DNA is TGTGCCAGCAGGGGGAGCTCCTACAATGAGCAGTTCTTC. The J gene is TRBJ2-1, the V gene TRBV2; maybe TRBD2 (5 bases). Germline lookup yields CDR1 SNHLY and CDR2 FYNNEI. The CDR3 sequence is 13 residues long. Trimming took 6 bases from V and 0 from J, leaving 6 bases between them.